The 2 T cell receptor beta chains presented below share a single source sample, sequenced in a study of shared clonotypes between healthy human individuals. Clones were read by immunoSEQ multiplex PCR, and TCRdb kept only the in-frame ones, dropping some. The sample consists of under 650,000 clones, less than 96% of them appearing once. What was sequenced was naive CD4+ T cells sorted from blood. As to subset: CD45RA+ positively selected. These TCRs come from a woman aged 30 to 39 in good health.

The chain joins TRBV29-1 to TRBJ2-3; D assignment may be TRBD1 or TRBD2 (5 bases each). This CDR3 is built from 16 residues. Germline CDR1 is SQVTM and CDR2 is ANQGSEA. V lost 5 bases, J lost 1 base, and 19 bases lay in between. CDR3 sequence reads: CSVHDAGWGRTDTQYF. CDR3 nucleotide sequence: TGCAGCGTTCACGACGCGGGTTGGGGACGCACAGATACGCAGTATTTT.

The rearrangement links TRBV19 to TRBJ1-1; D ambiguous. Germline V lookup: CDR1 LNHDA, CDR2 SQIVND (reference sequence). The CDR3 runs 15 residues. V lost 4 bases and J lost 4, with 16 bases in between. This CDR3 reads CASSTHTAGGTEAFF. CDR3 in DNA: TGTGCCAGTAGTACCCATACAGCCGGTGGCACTGAAGCTTTCTTT.